Shown below are 18 T cell receptor beta chains from a single sample sequenced in a study of tumor and adjacent non-tumor tissue in lung cancer. A modified ARM-PCR protocol with three rounds of nested PCR amplified TCRbeta. Each CDR3 protein is one row after TCRdb ran MiXCR on the multiplex PCR reads. The table shows some 120,000 distinct CDR3 sequences, with over 65% occurring only once. No cell sorting was done before RNA was extracted from the tissue. Sequencing was done on a sample of lung tumor tissue. The receptor source for this set is a young man with non-small cell lung cancer.

Concerning this clonotype: The junction does not match germline at one end; this may be a read error. V usage is TRBV29-1 and J usage is TRBJ1-2; a weak D match, TRBD1 (6 bases). CDR1 SQVTM and CDR2 ANQGSEA come from the germline V gene. This CDR3 is 13 amino acids long. In nucleotides, the CDR3 is TGCGGCAATTCGGACAGTCGGGTGTATGGCTACACATTC. Amino acids: CGNSDSRVYGYTF.

J is TRBJ2-1 and V is TRBV7-9; D ambiguous. Looked up from germline, CDR1 is SEHNR and CDR2 is FQNEAQ (reference sequence). Trimming cost V 1 base and J 7 bases, with 8 bases left between them. CDR3 length: 13 residues. DNA of the CDR3: TGTGCCAGCAGCTTAGGCGTGCCTAATGAGCAGTTCTTC. This encodes CASSLGVPNEQFF. Complete variable domain (other parts from reference TRBV7-9 and TRBJ2-1): DTGVSQNPRHKITKRGQNVTFRCDPISEHNRLYWYRQTLGQGPEFLTYFQNEAQLEKSRLLSDRFSAERPKGSFSTLEIQRTEQGDSAMYLCASSLGVPNEQFFGPGTRLTVL.

Of note for this clonotype: Mismatch with germline at one junction end may stem from a read error. The rearrangement links TRBV6-1 to TRBJ2-2; 8 bases match TRBD1. CDR1 is MNHNS and CDR2 is SASEGT in the germline V gene. The CDR3 sequence is 13 residues long. CDR3 loop: CANSHLVTGELSF. CDR3 coding DNA: TGTGCCAACAGCCACCTAGTGACAGGGGAGCTGTCTTTT.

This clonotype was seen many times. V and J are TRBV20-1 and TRBJ2-3; 7 bases agree with TRBD2. The ends lost 0 bases at V and 3 bases at J; junction bases unmatched: 9. This CDR3 region has 16 residues. Germline CDR1 DFQATT, CDR2 SNEGSKA (reference sequence). The CDR3 DNA reads TGCAGTGCTAGAGAAGTGAGCGCGGGGGAAACAGATACGCAGTATTTT. Amino acid sequence: CSAREVSAGETDTQYF.

As concerns this clonotype: This may be a read error: a much more frequent sequence differs by one nucleotide. V and J are TRBV6-5 and TRBJ2-7, with D perhaps TRBD1 (5 bases). This CDR3 spans 15 amino acids. V was trimmed by 4 bases and J by 0 bases, leaving 13 bases between them. The V gene's germline CDR1 is MNHEY and CDR2 SVGAGI. CDR3 residues: CASSWTRHSSYEQYF. The CDR3 bases are TGTGCCAGCAGTTGGACACGCCATAGCTCCTACGAGCAGTACTTC.

The chain couples TRBV4-1 to TRBJ2-7, with no clear D. The germline V gene encodes CDR1 MGHRA and CDR2 YSYEKL. The CDR3 sequence is 13 residues long. V lost 3 bases and J 3 bases, leaving 9 bases between the germline ends. The chain's CDR3 is CASSHDGRYEQYF. For the CDR3, the DNA is TGCGCCAGCAGCCATGATGGGCGCTACGAGCAGTACTTC.

Judged by abundance, this clonotype is medium-sized (0.01 to 0.1%). This chain connects TRBV11-1 to TRBJ2-1; D remains ambiguous. The CDR3 length is 12 residues. Trimming cost V 6 bases and J 9 bases, with 12 bases left between them. Germline-derived CDR1 and CDR2 are SGHAT and FQDESV (reference sequence). For the CDR3, the DNA is TGTGCCAGCAGACGACCGACAACTGAGCAGTTCTTC. Translating gives CASRRPTTEQFF.

Turning to this clonotype: Just one base apart from a much larger clone, this may be a read error. The chain recombines TRBV6-1 with TRBJ2-4, with unresolved D. V lost 2 bases to trimming and J lost 10 bases, with 12 bases between them. Germline assignment: CDR1 MNHNS and CDR2 SASEGT. This CDR3 spans 13 amino acids. The CDR3 sequence is CASSENPGIIQYF. CDR3 DNA sequence: TGTGCCAGCAGTGAAAACCCCGGCATTATTCAGTACTTC.

The rearrangement joins TRBV10-3 to TRBJ1-5, with D unresolved. Trimming took 4 bases from V and 6 from J, leaving 10 bases between them. Per germline, CDR1 ENHRY and CDR2 SYGVKD. CDR3 length equals 13 residues. CDR3 sequence (DNA): TGTGCCATCAGTGGGATGGAAAGTCAGCCCCAGCATTTT. Translating it yields CAISGMESQPQHF.

For this clonotype: The CDR3 ends on some other residue instead of the conserved phenylalanine or tryptophan, so this is likely a read error. The chain carries TRBV4-2 and TRBJ1-1; possible D gene TRBD1, 5 bases. Germline V lookup: CDR1 LGHNA, CDR2 YNFKEQ. The CDR3 runs 15 residues. CDR3: CASSQEESGGTGAFS. The DNA of the CDR3 is TGTGCCAGCAGCCAAGAGGAGTCGGGAGGGACTGGAGCTTTCTCT.

This clonotype appeared a few times. The chain is built from TRBV5-4 and TRBJ2-7, with D tentatively TRBD2 (5 bases). This CDR3 comprises 16 residues. The germline V gene encodes CDR1 SGHNT and CDR2 YYREEE (reference sequence). Deletions cut 0 bases from V and 0 bases from J, with 13 bases between. The CDR3, as DNA: TGTGCCAGCAGCTTGGGCTTCAGCGGCCCCTCCTACGAGCAGTACTTC. Its protein is CASSLGFSGPSYEQYF.

This chain connects TRBV20-1 to TRBJ1-2, with TRBD1 as a possible D gene (6 bases). The CDR3 spans 12 residues. Looked up from germline, CDR1 is DFQATT and CDR2 is SNEGSKA (reference sequence). V lost 2 bases and J 9 bases, leaving 13 bases between the germline ends. The CDR3 DNA reads as TGCAGTGCTAGATTGGGGGCGCGGTGCTACACCTTC. Its protein product is CSARLGARCYTF.

Worth noting for this clonotype: Just one base apart from a much larger clone, this may be a read error. No conserved phenylalanine or tryptophan ends this CDR3, so it is likely a read error. The chain carries TRBV12-5 and TRBJ2-1; weak D call: TRBD2 (6 bases). This CDR3 is built from 12 residues. Germline-derived CDR1 and CDR2 are LGHNT and FRNRAP. V shed 7 bases and J shed 8 bases, with 12 bases lying between them. The CDR3 reads CASVKTSYEQFI. The CDR3 DNA follows: TGTGCTAGTGTCAAGACTAGTTATGAGCAGTTCATC.

This clonotype was recorded a few times. A single base separates this from a much larger clone, so it may be a read error. The J gene is TRBJ2-1, the V gene TRBV12-3 or TRBV12-4; D possibly uses TRBD1 or TRBD2 (6 bases each). The CDR3 spans 13 residues. The CDR3 region is CTSLREGGNEQFF. The CDR3 bases are TGTACCAGCCTTCGAGAGGGGGGCAATGAGCAGTTCTTC.

Regarding this clonotype: A read error is possible here, since a much larger clone lies one base away. The genes are TRBV4-1 and TRBJ1-2; a possible D gene is TRBD1 (6 bases). Germline lookup yields CDR1 MGHRA and CDR2 YSYEKL. The CDR3 spans 16 residues. The CDR3 protein is CASIQGFGGLWYGYTF. In nucleotides, the CDR3 is TGCGCCAGCATCCAAGGCTTTGGGGGGCTCTGGTATGGCTACACCTTC.

This clonotype turned up a few times. The rearrangement links TRBV6-6 to TRBJ2-5; 7 bases fit TRBD1. V gave up 2 bases and J gave up 5 bases; unmatched junction bases: 11. Looked up from germline, CDR1 is MNHNY and CDR2 is SVGAGI (reference sequence). The CDR3 runs 16 residues. The CDR3 here is CASSYGLNRGHETQYF. The CDR3 region has the DNA TGTGCCAGCAGTTACGGGTTGAACAGGGGACATGAGACCCAGTACTTC.

The chain uses TRBV6-5 and TRBJ1-2; TRBD1 agrees at 9 bases. Germline-derived CDR1 and CDR2 are MNHEY and SVGAGI. With V trimmed by 5 bases and J by 5 bases, 9 bases remained unmatched. This CDR3 spans 15 amino acids. The chain's CDR3 is CASSPQRQGEYGYTF. The CDR3 DNA sequence: TGTGCCAGCAGTCCCCAGAGACAGGGGGAATATGGCTACACCTTC.

About this clonotype itself: Just one base apart from a much larger clone, this may be a read error. The genes are TRBV6-2 or TRBV6-3 and TRBJ1-2; D is unresolved. V lost 1 base to trimming and J lost 3 bases, with 9 bases between them. This CDR3 contains 14 residues. From germline, CDR1 is MNHEY and CDR2 SVGEGT. The CDR3: CASSYFRGYYGYTF. CDR3 DNA: TGTGCCAGCAGTTACTTTCGTGGGTACTATGGCTACACCTTC.